These T cell receptor beta chains were read from a single sample in a study of cytomegalovirus exposure and HLA in healthy donors. Generated by immunoSEQ multiplex PCR, the TCRdb table keeps only in-frame clones and is missing some. The sample records 200,000 or so clones, nearly 80% being singletons. The specimen sequenced was PBMCs. Every receptor here comes from a man aged 18 to 30 in good health and CMV-seronegative. The CDR3 runs from the conserved cysteine through the conserved F or W. The order of the fields is clone size, D gene, V gene, J gene, CDR3 DNA, CDR3 protein. D genes are given only for firm matches. The listing skips clone size in some rows; elsewhere it reads once, few, many or a size class.

>-|-|TRBV2|TRBJ1-5
TGTGCCAGCATTAGGGACTCGAGTCAGCCCCAGCATTTT
CASIRDSSQPQHF
>-|TRBD2|TRBV11-3|TRBJ2-5
TGTGCCAGCAGCTCCTCGACTAGCGCGCGAGAGACCCAGTACTTC
CASSSSTSARETQYF
>-|TRBD2|TRBV7-9|TRBJ2-1
TGTGCCAGCAGCCCACCGAGCGGGAGACCAAATGAGCAGTTCTTC
CASSPPSGRPNEQFF
>once|-|TRBV5-1|TRBJ1-4
TGCGCCAGCAGCTTGGCTGGGCTGGATGAAAAACTGTTTTTT
CASSLAGLDEKLFF
>once|-|TRBV5-6|TRBJ1-1
TGTGCCAGCAGCCCCCAGCGTATGAACACTGAAGCTTTCTTT
CASSPQRMNTEAFF
>-|-|TRBV18|TRBJ1-1
TGTGCCAGCTCACCTGTGGGCAGGAAGGACACTGAAGCTTTCTTT
CASSPVGRKDTEAFF
>once|-|TRBV2|TRBJ1-6
TGTGCCAGCAGTGGGATGGAGGATCATTCACCCCTCCACTTT
CASSGMEDHSPLHF
>few|-|TRBV19|TRBJ1-1
TGTGCCAGTAGTATTTGGCAGGGCGGTGAAGCTTTCTTT
CASSIWQGGEAFF
>-|TRBD1|TRBV28|TRBJ1-2
TGTGCCAGCAGTTTGATGGGTCAGGGGGAATACGGCTACACCTTC
CASSLMGQGEYGYTF
>-|TRBD1|TRBV19|TRBJ1-4
TGTGCCAGTAGTATGGGACAGGGCAATGAAAAACTGTTTTTT
CASSMGQGNEKLFF
>-|-|TRBV19|TRBJ2-5
TGTGCCAGTAGTATCATGGCAGAACAAGAGACCCAGTACTTC
CASSIMAEQETQYF
>-|-|TRBV11-2|TRBJ1-1
TGTGCCAGCGGACCCGACAGGAACACTGAAGCTTTCTTT
CASGPDRNTEAFF
>-|TRBD1|TRBV29-1|TRBJ1-1
TGCAGCGTTGGGACAGGGAACACTGAAGCTTTCTTT
CSVGTGNTEAFF
>-|-|TRBV6-1|TRBJ2-7
TGTGCCAGCAGTGAAAGCGGACGGGACTACGAGCAGTACTTC
CASSESGRDYEQYF
>once|TRBD1|TRBV5-1|TRBJ1-5
TGCGCCAGCAGCTTGGGGGGGCAGGGGGATCAGCCCCAGCATTTT
CASSLGGQGDQPQHF
>-|-|TRBV6-5|TRBJ2-6
TGTGCCAGCAGTTACTTTAGCTCTGGGGCCAACGTCCTGACTTTC
CASSYFSSGANVLTF
>-|TRBD2|TRBV10-3|TRBJ2-3
TGTGCCATCGATGATCCTAGCGGGGGCCCCACAGATACGCAGTATTTT
CAIDDPSGGPTDTQYF
>-|-|TRBV10-3|TRBJ2-7
TGTGCCATCAGTGAGTCGTCTCCCGAGAGCTCCTACGAGCAGTACTTC
CAISESSPESSYEQYF
>-|TRBD2|TRBV5-4|TRBJ2-5
TGTGCCAGCAGCGAGACTAGCGGGTTTCAAGAGACCCAGTACTTC
CASSETSGFQETQYF
>-|TRBD1|TRBV18|TRBJ1-2
TGTGCCAGCTCAAACCGGGACAGGGAATTTCTCACCTTC
CASSNRDREFLTF
>-|TRBD1|TRBV5-6|TRBJ2-5
TGTGCCAGCAGCCGGGACAGGGCTCAAGAGACCCAGTACTTC
CASSRDRAQETQYF
>-|TRBD1|TRBV7-6|TRBJ2-7
TGTGCCAGCAGCCGACAGGGTAGCTACGAGCAGTACTTC
CASSRQGSYEQYF
>-|TRBD1|TRBV5-1|TRBJ2-7
TGCGCCAGCAGCTTGGCCCCTCCGGGACAGGGTATCTACGAGCAGTACTTC
CASSLAPPGQGIYEQYF
>-|-|TRBV30|TRBJ1-5
TGTGCCTGGAGTGTACAGTTAAGGACAGTCGATCGACAGCCCCAGCATTTT
CAWSVQLRTVDRQPQHF
>-|-|TRBV19|TRBJ2-7
TGTGCCAGTAGTATCCAACAGGGTTCCTACGAGCAGTACTTC
CASSIQQGSYEQYF
>-|TRBD1|TRBV27|TRBJ1-2
TGTGCCAGCAGTTTCGGGACAGGGGGCCTTGGCTACACCTTC
CASSFGTGGLGYTF
>-|TRBD1|TRBV11-3|TRBJ1-1
TGTGCCAGCAGCTCCCCCCAACAGAGAACAGGGGATTGCACTGAAGCTTTCTTT
CASSSPQQRTGDCTEAFF
>-|-|TRBV19|TRBJ2-4
TGTGCCAGTACCATGTTGAGTGGGCTAGCCAAAAACATTCAGTACTTC
CASTMLSGLAKNIQYF
>once|TRBD1|TRBV6-5|TRBJ1-4
TGTGCCAGCAGTCGACAGGGGGTAAATGAAAAACTGTTTTTT
CASSRQGVNEKLFF
>once|-|TRBV6-5|TRBJ2-7
TGTGCCAGCAGTTATGCCCAGGCATGGAGGTCCTACGAGCAGTACTTC
CASSYAQAWRSYEQYF
>-|-|TRBV5-6|TRBJ2-2
TGTGCCAGCAGCTTGGCCCTAGGACAGTTCACCGGGGAGCTGTTTTTT
CASSLALGQFTGELFF
>-|TRBD1|TRBV7-3|TRBJ2-7
TGTGCCAGCAGCTTAGGGGACAGGGGGCGCGACGAGCAGTACTTC
CASSLGDRGRDEQYF
>-|-|TRBV19|TRBJ2-3
TGTGCCAGTCTTCCCCAGGGGAGCACAGATACGCAGTATTTT
CASLPQGSTDTQYF
>-|-|TRBV28|TRBJ2-1
TGTGCCAGCAGCGATGGAGGAGGGGTGTGGGAGCAGTTCTTC
CASSDGGGVWEQFF
>once|-|TRBV5-1|TRBJ1-1
TGCGCCAGCAGCTTGGAGGCAGGTAGAACTGAAGCTTTCTTT
CASSLEAGRTEAFF
>-|TRBD2|TRBV4-2|TRBJ2-7
TGTGCCAGCAGCTTGTCCGGGACTAGCGGCCCCTACGAGCAGTACTTC
CASSLSGTSGPYEQYF
>-|-|TRBV27|TRBJ1-2
TGTGCCAGCAGTTCTCGACGGAGAAACTATGGCTACACCTTC
CASSSRRRNYGYTF
>-|TRBD1|TRBV7-9|TRBJ2-5
TGTGCCAGCAGCTTAAGCCCCGACAGGGGGAAAGAGACCCAGTACTTC
CASSLSPDRGKETQYF
>-|-|TRBV7-9|TRBJ1-2
TGTGCCAGCAGCTTAGTGGGGCCAGGGTACGGCTACACCTTC
CASSLVGPGYGYTF
>-|-|TRBV11-2|TRBJ1-1
TGTGCCAGCAGCCCCCCGGACAGCTTCTGGGAAGCTTTCTTT
CASSPPDSFWEAFF